Presented here are 16 T cell receptor beta chains from one specimen sequenced in a study of cytomegalovirus exposure and HLA in healthy donors. PCR employed 60 Vbeta and 13 Jbeta primers. The method was immunoSEQ multiplex PCR; TCRdb's version includes in-frame clones alone and lacks a portion of them. This sample carries 95,000 to 100,000 clones, 70% to 80% of them seen once, and the ten largest clones take less than 8.5%. The sample consisted of PBMCs. The receptors come from a female donor in good health and CMV-seronegative.

The chain employs TRBV7-6 and TRBJ1-6; TRBD1 aligns across 10 bases. The CDR3 extends over 18 amino acids. CDR1 SGHVS and CDR2 FNYEAQ come from the germline V gene. With V trimmed by 5 bases and J by 0 bases, 7 bases remained unmatched. This CDR3 reads CASSTLDRGGSYNSPLHF. CDR3 bases: TGTGCCAGCAGCACTCTGGACAGGGGGGGCTCCTATAATTCACCCCTCCACTTT.

V and J are TRBV28 and TRBJ2-1; D is perhaps TRBD1 (5 bases). This CDR3 comprises 15 residues. V was clipped by 7 bases and J by 10 bases, with 23 bases between them. CDR1 MDHEN and CDR2 SYDVKM come from the germline V gene. CDR3 amino acids: CASTFRALRDSEQFF. CDR3 DNA: TGTGCCAGCACCTTTAGGGCCCTCAGGGATTCGGAGCAGTTCTTC.

The chain combines TRBV6-6 with TRBJ2-7, with TRBD1 identical over 9 bases. The CDR3 has 13 residues. In germline, CDR1 is MNHNY, CDR2 SVGAGI (reference sequence). J was trimmed by 5 bases and V by 4 bases; bases with no gene match: 3. The DNA of the CDR3 is TGTGCCAGCAGTTGGGACAGGGTTCACGAGCAGTACTTC. Its translation: CASSWDRVHEQYF.

The V call is TRBV7-2, the J call TRBJ1-5; the D is unclear. The germline gives CDR1 SGHTA, CDR2 FQGNSA. V lost 2 bases to trimming and J lost 0 bases, with 8 bases between them. This CDR3 has 15 amino acids. The chain's CDR3 is CASSLSGGSNQPQHF. DNA of the CDR3: TGTGCCAGCAGCTTAAGCGGAGGTAGCAATCAGCCCCAGCATTTT.

This chain connects TRBV7-3 to TRBJ2-7; 11 positions agree with TRBD2. With V trimmed by 8 bases and J by 3 bases, 3 bases remained unmatched. Germline V gene lookup returns CDR1 SGHTA and CDR2 FQGTGA. CDR3 length: 13 residues. The CDR3, as DNA: TGTGCCAGCGCCACTAGCGGGGGCTACGAGCAGTACTTC. Translating it yields CASATSGGYEQYF.

The chain has TRBV2 and TRBJ1-2; D possibly corresponds to TRBD1 (5 bases). Germline V gene sequence: CDR1 SNHLY, CDR2 FYNNEI. CDR3 size: 13 residues. Deletions cut 4 bases from V and 7 bases from J, with 13 bases between. This chain's CDR3 is CASSGEGRSGYTF. The CDR3 bases are TGTGCCAGCAGTGGGGAGGGGAGGTCTGGCTACACCTTC.

The chain joins TRBV11-3 to TRBJ2-1; 10 bases line up with TRBD1. CDR3 size: 15 residues. After removal of 3 bases from V and 7 bases from J, the junction contained 6 bases not matched to a gene. CDR1 and CDR2 (germline): SGHNT, YENEEA. CDR3 in amino acids: CASSFRDRGTNEQFF. CDR3 DNA: TGTGCCAGCAGCTTCCGGGACAGGGGTACGAATGAGCAGTTCTTC.

J is TRBJ2-2 and V is TRBV30; 10 positions agree with TRBD1. The CDR3 runs to 15 residues. Germline V gene lookup returns CDR1 GTSNPN and CDR2 SVGIG (reference sequence). Losses at the gene ends were 1 base for V and 5 bases for J; bases not matched to a gene: 4. The CDR3 DNA reads as TGTGCCTGGAGTGGACAGGGGGCGAGGACCGGGGAGCTGTTTTTT. Translating gives CAWSGQGARTGELFF.

The rearrangement uses TRBV11-2 and TRBJ1-1; 7 bases align to TRBD1. CDR3 size: 14 residues. J was trimmed by 5 bases and V by 2 bases; bases with no gene match: 5. Germline V gives CDR1 SGHAT, CDR2 FQNNGV. This CDR3 is CASSLNRGKTEAFF. In DNA, the CDR3 is TGTGCCAGCAGCTTAAACAGGGGAAAGACTGAAGCTTTCTTT.

This clone was seen a handful of times. J is TRBJ2-1 and V is TRBV9, with 7 bases fitting TRBD2. CDR1 and CDR2 (germline): SGDLS, YYNGEE. The CDR3 covers 15 residues. The trim removed 3 bases at V and 8 bases at J, leaving 11 bases unmatched. CDR3 in amino acids: CASSARTRPVDEQFF. In DNA, the CDR3 is TGTGCCAGCAGCGCCCGGACTAGGCCCGTGGATGAGCAGTTCTTC.

The rearrangement links TRBV5-6 to TRBJ1-2; D not certain. V lost 0 bases, J lost 3 bases, and 12 bases lay in between. CDR1 SGHDT and CDR2 YYEEEE come from the germline V gene. This CDR3 comprises 15 residues. The CDR3 DNA sequence: TGTGCCAGCAGCTTGGCCTCAACAGAACACTATGGCTACACCTTC. Translated, it gives CASSLASTEHYGYTF.

The genes are TRBV6-5 and TRBJ2-5; possible D gene TRBD1, 5 bases. Germline-derived CDR1 and CDR2 are MNHEY and SVGAGI. This CDR3 contains 15 residues. V lost 4 bases and J 5 bases, leaving 17 bases between the germline ends. The CDR3 loop is CASSFVGQGLETQYF. In DNA, the CDR3 is TGTGCCAGCAGTTTCGTGGGGCAGGGCCTGGAGACCCAGTACTTC.

DNA of the CDR3: TGTGCCAGCAGTTTGGACAGGAGTCCGGTACAGCCCCAGCATTTT. Encoded protein: CASSLDRSPVQPQHF. V and J are TRBV2 and TRBJ1-5; 7 bases agree with TRBD1. This CDR3 comprises 15 residues. Germline CDR1 and CDR2: SNHLY and FYNNEI. V shed 5 bases and J 7 bases; nucleotides not matched to a gene: 11.

V is TRBV4-1 and J is TRBJ1-2; 7 nucleotides match TRBD1. This CDR3 contains 14 residues. Trimming cost V 5 bases and J 3 bases; bases outside gene matches: 6. Looked up from germline, CDR1 is MGHRA and CDR2 is YSYEKL. DNA of the CDR3: TGCGCCAGCAGCTACCGACAGGGCGACTATGGCTACACCTTC. Protein: CASSYRQGDYGYTF.

This clone was found once. The rearrangement links TRBV6-6 to TRBJ1-2; 8 positions match TRBD1. The length of the CDR3 is 12 residues. Germline CDR1 is MNHNY and CDR2 is SVGAGI (reference sequence). V lost 6 bases to trimming and J lost 5 bases; unmatched junction nucleotides: 2. The CDR3 nucleotides read TGTGCCAGCAGGGGACAGGCGTATGGCTACACCTTC. As protein: CASRGQAYGYTF.

The chain employs TRBV6-6 and TRBJ2-1; 14 nucleotides match TRBD2. J lost 9 bases, V lost 2 bases, and 6 bases had no gene match. This CDR3 is built from 16 residues. In germline, CDR1 is MNHNY, CDR2 SVGAGI (reference sequence). The CDR3 nucleotides read TGTGCCAGCAGTTACAGACTAGCGGGAGGGGCGGTTGAGCAGTTCTTC. Its protein is CASSYRLAGGAVEQFF.